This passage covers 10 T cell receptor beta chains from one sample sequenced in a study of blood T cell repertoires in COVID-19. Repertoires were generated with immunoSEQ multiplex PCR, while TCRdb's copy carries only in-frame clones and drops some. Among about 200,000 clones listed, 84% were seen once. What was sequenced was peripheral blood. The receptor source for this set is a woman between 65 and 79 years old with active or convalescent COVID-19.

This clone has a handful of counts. The CDR3 region is CASSYGGARPQHF. For the CDR3, the DNA is TGTGCCAGCAGTTACGGGGGGGCTCGGCCCCAGCATTTT. This chain connects TRBV6-6 to TRBJ1-5; the D gene is possibly TRBD1 (6 bases). Trimming took off 2 bases at V and 9 bases at J, with 11 bases between the two ends. Germline CDR1 reads MNHNY; CDR2 reads SVGAGI (reference sequence). The CDR3 runs 13 residues.

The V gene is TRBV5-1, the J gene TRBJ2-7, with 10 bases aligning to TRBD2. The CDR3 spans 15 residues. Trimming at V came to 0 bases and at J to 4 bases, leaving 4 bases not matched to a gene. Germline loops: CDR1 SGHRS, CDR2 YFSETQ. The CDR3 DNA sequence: TGCGCCAGCAGCTTGGGGTGGACTAGCGGTTACGAGCAGTACTTC. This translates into CASSLGWTSGYEQYF. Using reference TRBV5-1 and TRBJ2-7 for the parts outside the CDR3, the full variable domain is KAGVTQTPRYLIKTRGQQVTLSCSPISGHRSVSWYQQTPGQGLQFLFEYFSETQRNKGNFPGRFSGRQFSNSRSEMNVSTLELGDSALYLCASSLGWTSGYEQYFGPGTRLTVT.

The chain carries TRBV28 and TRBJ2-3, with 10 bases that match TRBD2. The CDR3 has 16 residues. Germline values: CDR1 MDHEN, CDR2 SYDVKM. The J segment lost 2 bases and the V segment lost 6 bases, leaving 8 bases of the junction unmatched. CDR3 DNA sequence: TGTGCCAGCAGAACGGGACTAGCGTTCCTCACAGATACGCAGTATTTT. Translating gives CASRTGLAFLTDTQYF. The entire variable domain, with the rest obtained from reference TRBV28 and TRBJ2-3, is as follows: DVKVTQSSRYLVKRTGEKVFLECVQDMDHENMFWYRQDPGLGLRLIYFSYDVKMKEKGDIPEGYSVSREKKERFSLILESASTNQTSMYLCASRTGLAFLTDTQYFGPGTRLTVL.

CDR3 in DNA: TGTGCCAGCAGCTTAGGGAGGACCGGGGAGCTGTTTTTT. Its translation is CASSLGRTGELFF. The V and J genes are TRBV7-6 and TRBJ2-2, with D possibly matching TRBD2 (5 bases). Trimming pared 1 base from V and 5 bases from J, leaving 5 bases between. Germline CDR1 is SGHVS and CDR2 is FNYEAQ. The CDR3 runs 13 residues.

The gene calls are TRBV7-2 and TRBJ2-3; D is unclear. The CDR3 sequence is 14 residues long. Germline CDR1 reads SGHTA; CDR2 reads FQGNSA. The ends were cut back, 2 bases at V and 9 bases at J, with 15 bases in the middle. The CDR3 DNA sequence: TGTGCCAGCAGCTTATCAGTCTCACGCCGAACGCAGTATTTT. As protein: CASSLSVSRRTQYF. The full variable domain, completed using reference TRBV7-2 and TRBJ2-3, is GAGVSQSPSNKVTEKGKDVELRCDPISGHTALYWYRQSLGQGLEFLIYFQGNSAPDKSGLPSDRFSAERTGGSVSTLTIQRTQQEDSAVYLCASSLSVSRRTQYFGPGTRLTVL.

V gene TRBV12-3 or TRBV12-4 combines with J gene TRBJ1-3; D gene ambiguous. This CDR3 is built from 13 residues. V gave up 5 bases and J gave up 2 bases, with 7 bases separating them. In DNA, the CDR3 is TGTGCCAGCAGTCCCCAGGCTGGAAACACCATATATTTT. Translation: CASSPQAGNTIYF.

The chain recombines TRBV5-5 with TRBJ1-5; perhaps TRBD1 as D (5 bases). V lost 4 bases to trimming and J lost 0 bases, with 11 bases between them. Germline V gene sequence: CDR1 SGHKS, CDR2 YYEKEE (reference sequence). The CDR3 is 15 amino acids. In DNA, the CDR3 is TGTGCCAGCAGCCCTCAGGGCCCTAGCAATCAGCCCCAGCATTTT. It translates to CASSPQGPSNQPQHF.

The CDR3 loop reads CASKGTYSNQPQHF. The DNA for the CDR3 is TGTGCCAGCAAAGGGACATATAGCAATCAGCCCCAGCATTTT. The chain links TRBV6-6 to TRBJ1-5; tentative D call: TRBD1 (6 bases). CDR3 length equals 14 residues. Trimming cost V 7 bases and J 0 bases, with 10 bases left between them. The germline V gene encodes CDR1 MNHNY and CDR2 SVGAGI (reference sequence).

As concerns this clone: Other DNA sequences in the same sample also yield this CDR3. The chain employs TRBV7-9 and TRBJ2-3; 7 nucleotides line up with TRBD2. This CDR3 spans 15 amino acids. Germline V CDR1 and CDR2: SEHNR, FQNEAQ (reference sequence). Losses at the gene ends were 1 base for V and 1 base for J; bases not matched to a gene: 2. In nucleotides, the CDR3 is TGTGCCAGCAGCTTAGGTCTAGCGGGCACAGATACGCAGTATTTT. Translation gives CASSLGLAGTDTQYF.

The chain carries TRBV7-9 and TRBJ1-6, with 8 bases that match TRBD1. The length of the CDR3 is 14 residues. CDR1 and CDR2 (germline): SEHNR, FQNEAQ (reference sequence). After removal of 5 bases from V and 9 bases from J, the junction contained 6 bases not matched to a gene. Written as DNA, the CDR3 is TGTGCCAGCAGCCCGCAGGGGGCCGGTTCACCCCTCCACTTT. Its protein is CASSPQGAGSPLHF.